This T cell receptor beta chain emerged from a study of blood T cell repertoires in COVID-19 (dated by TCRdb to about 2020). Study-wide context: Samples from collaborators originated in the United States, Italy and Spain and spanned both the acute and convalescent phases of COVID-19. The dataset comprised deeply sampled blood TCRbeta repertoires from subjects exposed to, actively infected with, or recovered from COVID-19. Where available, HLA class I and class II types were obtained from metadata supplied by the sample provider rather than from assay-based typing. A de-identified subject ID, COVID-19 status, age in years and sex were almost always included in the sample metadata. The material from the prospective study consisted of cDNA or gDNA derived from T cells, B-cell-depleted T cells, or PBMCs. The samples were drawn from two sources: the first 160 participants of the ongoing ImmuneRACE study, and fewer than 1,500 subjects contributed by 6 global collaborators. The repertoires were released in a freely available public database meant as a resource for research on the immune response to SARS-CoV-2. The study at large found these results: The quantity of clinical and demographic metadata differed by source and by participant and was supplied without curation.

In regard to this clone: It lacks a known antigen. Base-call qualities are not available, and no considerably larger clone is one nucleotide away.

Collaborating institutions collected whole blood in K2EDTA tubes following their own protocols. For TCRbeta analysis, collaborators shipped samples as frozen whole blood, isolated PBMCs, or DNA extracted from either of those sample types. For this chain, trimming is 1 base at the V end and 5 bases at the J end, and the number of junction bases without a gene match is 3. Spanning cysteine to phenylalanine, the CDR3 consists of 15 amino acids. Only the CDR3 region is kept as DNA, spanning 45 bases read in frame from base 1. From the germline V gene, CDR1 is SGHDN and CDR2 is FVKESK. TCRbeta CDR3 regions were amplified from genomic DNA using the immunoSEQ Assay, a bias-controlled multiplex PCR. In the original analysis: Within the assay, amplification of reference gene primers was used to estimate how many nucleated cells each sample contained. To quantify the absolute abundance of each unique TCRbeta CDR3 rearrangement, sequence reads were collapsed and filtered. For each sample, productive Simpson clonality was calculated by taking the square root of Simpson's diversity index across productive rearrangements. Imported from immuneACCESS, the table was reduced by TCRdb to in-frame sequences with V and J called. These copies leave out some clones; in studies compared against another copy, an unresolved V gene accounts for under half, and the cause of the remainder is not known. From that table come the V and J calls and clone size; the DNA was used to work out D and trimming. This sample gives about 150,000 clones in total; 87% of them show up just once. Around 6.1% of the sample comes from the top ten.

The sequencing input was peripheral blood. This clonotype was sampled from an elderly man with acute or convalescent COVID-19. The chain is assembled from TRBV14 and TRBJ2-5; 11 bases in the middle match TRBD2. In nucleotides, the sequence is TGTGCCAGCAGCCAAGGACTAGCGGGGCGGGAGACCCAGTACTTC. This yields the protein CASSQGLAGRETQYF.